This T cell receptor beta chain is drawn from a study of human T cells and chemical hapten exposure. This clonotype was observed at least ten times. Individual cDNA molecules in this library carried unique molecular identifiers. Per the study methods: Sample TCR totals centred on a median of about 92,000, ranging roughly 20,000 to 700,000. TCRdb reprocessed the RACE reads with MiXCR, giving one entry per CDR3 protein. The V and J calls follow TCRdb's processing rather than the paper's. This table has around 33,000 distinct CDR3 sequences, roughly 12% appearing once. Sample time point: pre-sensitization, week 0. Noted treatment: therapeutic diphenylcyclopropenone sensitization with weekly scalp DPC. Sequencing started from total RNA isolated from unfractionated whole blood. Germline CDR1 SGHAT, CDR2 FQNNGV. J lost 9 bases, V lost 1 base, and 2 bases had no gene match. This CDR3 region has 13 residues.

Sample: whole blood, taken in connection with sensitization to the hapten diphenylcyclopropenone (DPC). The chain couples TRBV11-2 to TRBJ2-1; 8 bases map to TRBD1. The TCR was taken from a woman in her thirties or forties with alopecia areata. Some clones in this sample may be carry-over from other donors' samples. The CDR3, as DNA: TGTGCCAGCAGCTTAGTACAGGGGGGTGAGCAGTTCTTC. Protein sequence: CASSLVQGGEQFF.